This T cell receptor beta chain is drawn from a study of T-cell memory formation after mild COVID-19. Trimming pared 6 bases from V and 3 bases from J, leaving 14 bases between. The CDR3 spans 14 residues. One entry per CDR3 protein, called by TCRdb with MiXCR from the 5' RACE reads. The sample yields about 430,000 distinct CDR3 sequences, 24% seen once. Sequencing used PBMCs or a T cell subset sorted from them (not recorded which). The sequence was collected from an adult woman who had mild COVID-19 (a few samples of this study predate the infection). Cell type and time point are not known. This sequence joins TRBV12-3 or TRBV12-4 and TRBJ1-2, with no clear D. Here the CDR3 reads CASSPGGVDYGYTF. DNA of the CDR3: TGTGCCAGCAGCCCTGGCGGGGTGGACTATGGCTACACCTTC.